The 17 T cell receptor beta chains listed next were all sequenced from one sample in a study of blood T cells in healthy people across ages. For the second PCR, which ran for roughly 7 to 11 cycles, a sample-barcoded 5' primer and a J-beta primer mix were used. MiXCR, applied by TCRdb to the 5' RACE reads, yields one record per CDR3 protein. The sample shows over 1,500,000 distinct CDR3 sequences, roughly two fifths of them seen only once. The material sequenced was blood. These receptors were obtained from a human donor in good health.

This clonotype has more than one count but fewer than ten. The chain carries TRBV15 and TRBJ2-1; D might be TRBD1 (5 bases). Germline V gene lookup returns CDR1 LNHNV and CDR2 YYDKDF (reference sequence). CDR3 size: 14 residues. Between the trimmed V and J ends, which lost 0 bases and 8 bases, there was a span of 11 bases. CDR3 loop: CATSRDQGAYEQFF. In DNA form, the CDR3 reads TGTGCCACCAGCAGAGATCAAGGGGCTTATGAGCAGTTCTTC.

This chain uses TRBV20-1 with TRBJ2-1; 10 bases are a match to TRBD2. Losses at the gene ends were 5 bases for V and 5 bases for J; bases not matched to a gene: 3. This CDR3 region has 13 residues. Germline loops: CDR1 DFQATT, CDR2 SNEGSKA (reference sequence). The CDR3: CSALAGGNNEQFF. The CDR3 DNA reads TGCAGTGCTTTAGCGGGGGGTAACAATGAGCAGTTCTTC.

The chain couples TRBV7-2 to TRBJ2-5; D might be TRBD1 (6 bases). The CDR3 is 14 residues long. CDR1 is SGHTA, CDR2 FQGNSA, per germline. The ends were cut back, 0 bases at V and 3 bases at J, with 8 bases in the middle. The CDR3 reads CASSLARTEETQYF. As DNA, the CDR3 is TGTGCCAGCAGCTTAGCAAGGACAGAAGAGACCCAGTACTTC.

Here the CDR3 reads CASSFSGVPYNEQFF. The CDR3 DNA follows: TGTGCCAGCAGCTTTAGCGGGGTTCCCTACAATGAGCAGTTCTTC. This rearrangement joins TRBV11-2 to TRBJ2-1, with 8 nucleotides matching TRBD2. The CDR3 is made up of 15 amino acids. V gave up 3 bases and J gave up 2 bases; unmatched junction bases: 3. Germline V CDR1 and CDR2: SGHAT, FQNNGV.

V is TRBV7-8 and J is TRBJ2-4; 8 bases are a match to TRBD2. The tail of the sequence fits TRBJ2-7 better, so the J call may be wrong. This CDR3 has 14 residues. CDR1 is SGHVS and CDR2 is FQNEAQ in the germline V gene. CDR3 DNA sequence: TGTGCCAGCAGCTTCGGGGGGGAGAGGTACGAGCAGTACTTC. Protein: CASSFGGERYEQYF.

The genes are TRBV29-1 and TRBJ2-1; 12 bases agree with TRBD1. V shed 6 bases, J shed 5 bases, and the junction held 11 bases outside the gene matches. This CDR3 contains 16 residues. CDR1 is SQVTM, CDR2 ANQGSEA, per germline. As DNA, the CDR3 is TGCAGCGTGGCGATGATTGGGACAGGGGGCCACAATGAGCAGTTCTTC. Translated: CSVAMIGTGGHNEQFF.

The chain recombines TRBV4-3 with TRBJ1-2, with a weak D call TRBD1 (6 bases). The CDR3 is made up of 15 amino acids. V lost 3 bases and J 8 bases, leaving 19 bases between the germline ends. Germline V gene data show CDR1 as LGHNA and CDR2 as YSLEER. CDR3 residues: CASSHPYAGVQGYTF. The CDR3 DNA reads TGCGCCAGCAGCCATCCATATGCAGGGGTACAGGGCTACACCTTC.

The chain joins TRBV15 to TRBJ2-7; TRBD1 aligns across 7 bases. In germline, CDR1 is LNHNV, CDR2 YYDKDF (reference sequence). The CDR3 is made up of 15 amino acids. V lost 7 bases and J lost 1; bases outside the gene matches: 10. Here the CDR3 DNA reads TGTGCCACCAACCGATACAGGGGTGGTTCCTACGAGCAGTACTTC. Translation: CATNRYRGGSYEQYF. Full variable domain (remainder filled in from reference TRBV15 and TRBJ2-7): DAMVIQNPRYQVTQFGKPVTLSCSQTLNHNVMYWYQQKSSQAPKLLFHYYDKDFNNEADTPDNFQSRRPNTSFCFLDIRSPGLGDTAMYLCATNRYRGGSYEQYFGPGTRLTVT.

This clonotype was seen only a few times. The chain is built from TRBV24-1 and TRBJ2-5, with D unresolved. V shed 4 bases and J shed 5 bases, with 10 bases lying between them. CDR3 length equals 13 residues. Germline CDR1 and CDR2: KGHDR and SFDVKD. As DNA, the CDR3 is TGTGCCACCAGTGAATCGATGGGTGAGACCCAGTACTTC. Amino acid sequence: CATSESMGETQYF.

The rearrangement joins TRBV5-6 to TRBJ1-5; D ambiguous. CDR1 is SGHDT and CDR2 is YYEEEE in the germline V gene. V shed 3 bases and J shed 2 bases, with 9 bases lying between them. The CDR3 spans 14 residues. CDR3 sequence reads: CASSSDGGNQPQHF. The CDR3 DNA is TGTGCCAGCAGCTCGGACGGCGGCAATCAGCCCCAGCATTTT. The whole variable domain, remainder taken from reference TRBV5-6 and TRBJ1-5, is DAGVTQSPTHLIKTRGQQVTLRCSPKSGHDTVSWYQQALGQGPQFIFQYYEEEERQRGNFPDRFSGHQFPNYSSELNVNALLLGDSALYLCASSSDGGNQPQHFGDGTRLSIL.

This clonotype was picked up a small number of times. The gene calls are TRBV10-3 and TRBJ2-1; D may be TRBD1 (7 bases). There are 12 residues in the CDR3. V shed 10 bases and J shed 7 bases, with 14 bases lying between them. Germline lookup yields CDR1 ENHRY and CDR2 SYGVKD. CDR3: CASGPGGNEQFF. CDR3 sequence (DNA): TGTGCCAGCGGACCAGGGGGGAATGAGCAGTTCTTC.

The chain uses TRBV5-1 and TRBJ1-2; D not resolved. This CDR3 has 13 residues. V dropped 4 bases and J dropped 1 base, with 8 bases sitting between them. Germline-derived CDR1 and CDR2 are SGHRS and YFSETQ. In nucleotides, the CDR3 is TGCGCCAGCAGCGTGCCGGATAACTATGGCTACACCTTC. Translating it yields CASSVPDNYGYTF.

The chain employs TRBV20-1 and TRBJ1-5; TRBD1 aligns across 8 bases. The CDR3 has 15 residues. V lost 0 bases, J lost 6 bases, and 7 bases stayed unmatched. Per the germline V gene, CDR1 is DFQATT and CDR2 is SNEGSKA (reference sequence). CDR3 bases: TGCAGTGCTAGAGATGCTGACAGGGGTGGTCAGCCCCAGCATTTT. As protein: CSARDADRGGQPQHF.

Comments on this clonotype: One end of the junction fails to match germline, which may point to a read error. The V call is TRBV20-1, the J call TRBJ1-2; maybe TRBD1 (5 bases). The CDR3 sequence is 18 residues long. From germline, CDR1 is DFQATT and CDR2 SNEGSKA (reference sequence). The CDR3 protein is CSAGDLGGGAHINYGYTF. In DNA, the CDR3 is TGCAGTGCTGGAGATCTGGGGGGAGGGGCCCACATTAACTATGGCTACACCTTC.

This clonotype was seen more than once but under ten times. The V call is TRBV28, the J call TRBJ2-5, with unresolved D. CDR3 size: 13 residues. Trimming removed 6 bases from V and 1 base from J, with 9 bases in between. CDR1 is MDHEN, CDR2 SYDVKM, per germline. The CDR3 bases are TGTGCCAGCAGAGGTCTGTTCCAAGAGACCCAGTACTTC. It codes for CASRGLFQETQYF.

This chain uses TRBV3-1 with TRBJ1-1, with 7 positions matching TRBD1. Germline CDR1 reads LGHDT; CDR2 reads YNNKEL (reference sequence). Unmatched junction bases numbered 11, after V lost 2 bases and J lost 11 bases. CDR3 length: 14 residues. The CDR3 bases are TGTGCCAGCAGCCAATGGGACAGACAAGAGATGGCTTTCTTT. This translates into CASSQWDRQEMAFF.

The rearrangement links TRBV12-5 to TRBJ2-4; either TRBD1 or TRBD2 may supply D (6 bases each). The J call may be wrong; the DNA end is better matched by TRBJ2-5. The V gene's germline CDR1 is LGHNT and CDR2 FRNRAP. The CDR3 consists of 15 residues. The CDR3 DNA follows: TGTGCTAGTGGTCCCCCCGGGGGCTTGAGAGAGACCCAGTACTTC. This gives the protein CASGPPGGLRETQYF.